This T cell receptor (beta chain) originates from a study of T cells after yellow fever vaccination. By 5'RACE template switching, TCR cDNA was produced, with a universal primer site and UMIs added in the process. TCRdb fed the 5' RACE reads into MiXCR, producing one record per CDR3 protein. The sample includes tens of thousands of distinct CDR3 sequences, about 7.2% seen only once; the top ten take roughly 30%. The V end was cut by 3 bases, the J end by 0 bases, with 13 bases between. The CDR3 loop spans 16 amino acids. The sequenced sample was CD8+ T cells sorted from PBMCs, obtained 10 days after the first yellow fever vaccination. This TCR was recovered from a man aged 18 to 30 who received the YFV17D yellow fever vaccine. The V and J genes are TRBV12-3 or TRBV12-4 and TRBJ2-3; weak D call: TRBD2 (6 bases). CDR3 residues: CASSFWLASSTDTQYF. The CDR3 coding sequence is TGTGCCAGCAGTTTTTGGCTAGCGTCTAGCACAGATACGCAGTATTTT.